This T cell receptor beta chain was recorded in a study of T cell changes during pregnancy in multiple sclerosis. CDR3 length equals 14 residues. Trimming cost V 0 bases and J 3 bases; bases outside gene matches: 2. Germline V gene data show CDR1 as KGHSH and CDR2 as LQKENI. Libraries were prepared by immunoSEQ multiplex PCR; TCRdb keeps only in-frame clonotypes and omits some of them. Of over 65,000 clones detected, approximately 90% appear once; the ten largest clones hold more than 2.5%. J is TRBJ2-7 and V is TRBV18; 7 bases fit TRBD2. The clonotype comes from a female donor with multiple sclerosis, enrolled in a pregnancy study. This material consisted of peripheral blood, taken in the first trimester of pregnancy. The CDR3 DNA reads as TGTGCCAGCTCACCACCGTCGGGGGGCTACGAGCAGTACTTC. It encodes CASSPPSGGYEQYF.